A selection of T cell receptor beta chains follows, all from one sample in a study of blood T cell repertoires in COVID-19. Repertoires were generated with immunoSEQ multiplex PCR, while TCRdb's copy carries only in-frame clones and drops some. The top ten clones hold around 3.5% of a sample with 300,000 to 400,000 clones, around nine tenths of them seen once. The specimen was peripheral blood. Source of these receptors: a woman between 18 and 30 years old who had recovered from COVID-19. Both conserved end residues are part of each CDR3. The D gene is left open where the match is weak. The size of a clone is reported for some rows only, either as once, few or many, or as a class for expanded clones.

J gene | V gene | clone size | D gene | CDR3 protein | CDR3 DNA
TRBJ1-6 | TRBV2 | NA | TRBD1 | CASSRTGGPSSYNSPLHF | TGTGCCAGCAGCAGGACAGGGGGTCCCAGCTCCTATAATTCACCCCTCCACTTT
TRBJ1-2 | TRBV7-2 | NA | TRBD1 | CASIPRTGGYGYTF | TGTGCCAGCATCCCTCGGACAGGGGGCTATGGCTACACCTTC
TRBJ1-1 | TRBV6-5 | NA | NA | CASSQARFMNTEAFF | TGTGCCAGCAGCCAGGCAAGGTTCATGAACACTGAAGCTTTCTTT
TRBJ1-2 | TRBV9 | NA | TRBD1 | CASSVSSDRLNYGYTF | TGTGCCAGCAGCGTATCTTCGGACAGGCTAAACTATGGCTACACCTTC
TRBJ2-5 | TRBV7-9 | NA | NA | CASSSIGSYQETQYF | TGTGCCAGCAGCTCCATTGGGAGCTATCAAGAGACCCAGTACTTC
TRBJ2-5 | TRBV5-4 | NA | NA | CASSLGGREETQYF | TGTGCCAGCAGCTTGGGTGGCAGGGAAGAGACCCAGTACTTC
TRBJ2-5 | TRBV27 | NA | NA | CASSPRAGFAETQYF | TGTGCCAGCAGTCCAAGGGCGGGGTTTGCAGAGACCCAGTACTTC
TRBJ2-4 | TRBV7-9 | NA | NA | CASSLAEGISQTGKNIQYF | TGTGCCAGCAGCTTAGCGGAGGGGATTAGCCAGACGGGTAAAAACATTCAGTACTTC
TRBJ2-2 | TRBV7-7 | NA | NA | CASSRSAAGKSGELFF | TGTGCCAGCAGCCGTAGCGCGGCAGGTAAGTCCGGGGAGCTGTTTTTT
TRBJ1-5 | TRBV19 | NA | TRBD1 | CASSTFDRVAYQPQHF | TGTGCCAGTAGTACCTTCGACAGGGTGGCCTATCAGCCCCAGCATTTT
TRBJ1-1 | TRBV11-3 | NA | NA | CASSLGGRFLTEAFF | TGTGCCAGCAGCTTAGGGGGGCGATTCCTCACTGAAGCTTTCTTT
TRBJ1-1 | TRBV11-3 | once | NA | CASGRGAPATEAFF | TGTGCCAGCGGACGGGGGGCGCCGGCCACTGAAGCTTTCTTT
TRBJ2-1 | TRBV4-3 | NA | TRBD1 | CASSQVTGGGSGEQFF | TGCGCCAGCAGCCAAGTTACAGGGGGAGGATCGGGTGAGCAGTTCTTC
TRBJ1-1 | TRBV5-6 | once | NA | CASSLVGGQAGEAFF | TGTGCCAGCAGCTTGGTCGGGGGGCAGGCAGGAGAAGCTTTCTTT
TRBJ1-3 | TRBV6-6 | NA | TRBD1 | CASRNTGEGNTIYF | TGTGCCAGCAGGAATACAGGGGAGGGAAACACCATATATTTT
TRBJ2-3 | TRBV19 | NA | NA | CASTFHRDGSTDTQYF | TGTGCCAGTACCTTTCACAGGGACGGAAGCACAGATACGCAGTATTTT
TRBJ2-5 | TRBV9 | NA | NA | CASSVGGTQETQYF | TGTGCCAGCAGCGTAGGTGGCACCCAAGAGACCCAGTACTTC
TRBJ2-3 | TRBV5-5 | NA | NA | CASSLELDTQYF | TGTGCCAGCAGCTTAGAGTTAGATACGCAGTATTTT
TRBJ1-1 | TRBV13 | NA | TRBD1 | CASSPQQGVTEAFF | TGTGCCAGCAGCCCGCAGCAGGGGGTCACTGAAGCTTTCTTT
TRBJ2-5 | TRBV18 | once | NA | CASSPRTDVDIGTQYF | TGTGCCAGCTCACCAAGAACCGACGTTGACATAGGGACCCAGTACTTC
TRBJ1-6 | TRBV5-1 | NA | NA | CASSALEQPNSPLHF | TGCGCCAGCAGCGCGTTAGAACAGCCTAATTCACCCCTCCACTTT
TRBJ1-1 | TRBV19 | NA | TRBD1 | CASRPGLPRGEGTEAFF | TGTGCCAGTAGGCCTGGCCTTCCCAGGGGGGAAGGCACTGAAGCTTTCTTT
TRBJ2-3 | TRBV6-6 | NA | TRBD2 | CASSPLAGADGTQYF | TGTGCCAGCAGTCCCCTAGCGGGAGCGGACGGTACGCAGTATTTT
TRBJ1-1 | TRBV27 | NA | TRBD1 | CASSRQGRTEAFF | TGTGCCAGCAGCCGACAGGGACGGACTGAAGCTTTCTTT
TRBJ2-1 | TRBV21-1 | NA | NA | CASSKVASGYNEQFF | TGTGCCAGCAGCAAAGTGGCTAGCGGGTACAATGAGCAGTTCTTC
TRBJ1-1 | TRBV19 | NA | NA | CASRNRVGDTEAFF | TGTGCCAGTAGGAACAGGGTGGGGGATACTGAAGCTTTCTTT
TRBJ2-2 | TRBV2 | NA | NA | CASGITGVSTGELFF | TGTGCCAGCGGAATAACGGGAGTGAGCACCGGGGAGCTGTTTTTT
TRBJ1-4 | TRBV5-6 | NA | TRBD1 | CASSTRTGIKEKLFF | TGTGCCAGCAGCACCCGGACAGGGATAAAAGAAAAACTGTTTTTT
TRBJ2-5 | TRBV3-1/TRBV3-2 | NA | TRBD2 | CASSQGSGSGKTQYF | TGTGCCAGCAGCCAGGGTAGCGGGAGTGGAAAGACCCAGTACTTC